The subject of this entry is one TCR beta chain. As yet, its antigen is unknown. Sequenced by immunoSEQ multiplex PCR; TCRdb stores in-frame clones only, minus some. The sample yields over 20,000 clones, approximately 83% seen once. This record belongs to a study of regulatory dendritic cells for organ transplantation. Study results and caveats: Between individuals, the alloreactive memory CD8+ T cell pool differed considerably.

Allogeneic regulatory or mature dendritic cells were co-cultured for 5 days with CFSE-labeled sorted T cells at 1:10. Memory T cells were CD45RO+, naive were CD45RA+, sorted by FACS. The germline V gene encodes CDR1 LNHDA and CDR2 SQIVND (reference sequence). The CDR3 has 16 residues. V gave up 2 bases and J gave up 9 bases; unmatched junction bases: 7. Material for sequencing was naive CD4+ T cells from blood cultured with regulatory dendritic cells. Sample subset: CD45RA+ naive T cells. The chain is built from TRBV19 and TRBJ2-3; 14 positions agree with TRBD2. The clonotype was recovered from a human donor in good health. CDR3 amino acids: CASSIRTSGGNRTQYF. The CDR3 nucleotides read TGTGCCAGTAGTATAAGGACTAGCGGGGGGAACCGAACGCAGTATTTT.